The present TCR beta chain was sequenced within a study of blood T cell repertoires in COVID-19. Study-level background: From the United States, Italy and Spain came samples of acute and convalescent COVID-19.

Everyone who took part was roughly 18 to 95 years old, and they came from 24 US areas. Participant-reported clinical history was the basis for cohort assignment. In the authors' workflow: Cell counts per sample came from amplifying reference gene primers. Some clones are missing from TCRdb's copy, which holds only in-frame ones; the method was immunoSEQ multiplex PCR. Clone size and the V and J calls come from that table; the DNA yielded D and trimming. The data show roughly 430,000 clones, over 75% seen once. V shed 5 bases, J shed 4 bases, and the junction held 7 bases outside the gene matches. This CDR3 contains 16 residues. Germline loops: CDR1 LNHDA, CDR2 SQIVND (reference sequence).

The chain links TRBV19 to TRBJ2-2, with 10 bases identical to TRBD1. The receptor was isolated from a woman in her late teens or twenties who had been exposed to COVID-19. Sequencing used PBMCs or T cells enriched from blood (not recorded which). The CDR3 nucleotides are TGTGCCAGTAGTTCTCCAGACAGGGGGCCCACCGGGGAGCTGTTTTTT. Encoded protein: CASSSPDRGPTGELFF. The complete variable domain, with remaining parts taken from reference TRBV19 and TRBJ2-2, reads DGGITQSPKYLFRKEGQNVTLSCEQNLNHDAMYWYRQDPGQGLRLIYYSQIVNDFQKGDIAEGYSVSREKKESFPLTVTSAQKNPTAFYLCASSSPDRGPTGELFFGEGSRLTVL.